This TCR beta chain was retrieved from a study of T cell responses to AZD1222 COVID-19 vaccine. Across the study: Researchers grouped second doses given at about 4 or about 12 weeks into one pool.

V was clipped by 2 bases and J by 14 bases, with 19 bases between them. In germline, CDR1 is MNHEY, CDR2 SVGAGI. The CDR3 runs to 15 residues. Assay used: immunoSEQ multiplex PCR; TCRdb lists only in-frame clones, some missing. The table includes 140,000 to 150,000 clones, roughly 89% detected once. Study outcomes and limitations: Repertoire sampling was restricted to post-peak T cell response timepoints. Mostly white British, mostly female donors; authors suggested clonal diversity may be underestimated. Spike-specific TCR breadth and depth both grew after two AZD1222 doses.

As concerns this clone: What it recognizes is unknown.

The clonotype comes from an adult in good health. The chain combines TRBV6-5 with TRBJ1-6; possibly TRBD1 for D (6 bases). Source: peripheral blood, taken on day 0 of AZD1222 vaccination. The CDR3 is CASSYGGPQGSTLHF. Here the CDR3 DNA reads TGTGCCAGCAGTTACGGGGGCCCCCAGGGTTCGACCCTCCACTTT.